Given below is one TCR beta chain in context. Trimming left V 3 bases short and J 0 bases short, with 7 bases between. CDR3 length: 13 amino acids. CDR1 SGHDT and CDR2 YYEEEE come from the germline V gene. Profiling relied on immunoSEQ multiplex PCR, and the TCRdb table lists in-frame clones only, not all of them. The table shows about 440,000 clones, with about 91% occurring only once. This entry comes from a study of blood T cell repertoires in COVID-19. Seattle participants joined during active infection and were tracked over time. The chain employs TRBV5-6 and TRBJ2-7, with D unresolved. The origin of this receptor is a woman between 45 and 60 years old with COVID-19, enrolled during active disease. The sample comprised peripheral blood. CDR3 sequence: CASSSQVSYEQYF. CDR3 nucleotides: TGTGCCAGCAGCTCGCAGGTCTCCTACGAGCAGTACTTC.